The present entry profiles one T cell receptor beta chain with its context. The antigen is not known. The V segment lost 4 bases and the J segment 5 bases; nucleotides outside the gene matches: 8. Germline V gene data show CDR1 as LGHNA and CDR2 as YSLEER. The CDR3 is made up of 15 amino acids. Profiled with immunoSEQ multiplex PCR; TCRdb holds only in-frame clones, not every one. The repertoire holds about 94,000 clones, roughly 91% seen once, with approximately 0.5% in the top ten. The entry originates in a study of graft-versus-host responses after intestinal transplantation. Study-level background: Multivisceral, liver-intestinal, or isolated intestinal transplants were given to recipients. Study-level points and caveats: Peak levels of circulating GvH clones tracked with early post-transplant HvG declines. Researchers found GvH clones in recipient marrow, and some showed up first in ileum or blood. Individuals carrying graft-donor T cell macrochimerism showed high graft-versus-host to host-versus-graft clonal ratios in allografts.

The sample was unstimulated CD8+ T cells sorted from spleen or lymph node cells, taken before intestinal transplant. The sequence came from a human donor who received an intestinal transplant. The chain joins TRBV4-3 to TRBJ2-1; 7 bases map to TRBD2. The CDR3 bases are TGCGCCAGCAGCCGAGGACTAGAAGTCGACAATGAGCAGTTCTTC. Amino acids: CASSRGLEVDNEQFF.